This T cell receptor (beta chain) was retrieved from a study of T-cell reconstitution after alpha-beta-depleted transplantation in children. Study-wide points: T-cell counts and diversity at one year following transplant were attributed mainly to newly produced T cells. About two months after transplant, alpha-beta T cells reportedly came from several hundred expanded graft clones. Surviving recipient T cells and thymic progenitors accounted for the high day-60 TCRbeta diversity observed in some patients.

Preparing the TCRbeta library involved the use of unique molecular identifiers. TCRdb re-called the PCR reads through MiXCR, storing one row per CDR3 protein. The data show hundreds of thousands of distinct CDR3 sequences, with under 20% seen just once and over 25% held by the top ten. This clonotype was seen only a few times. The antigen remains undetermined. Per germline, CDR1 SGHVS and CDR2 FQNEAQ. J gave up 0 bases and V 4 bases, and 12 bases lay outside the gene matches. The CDR3 extends over 17 amino acids. The rearrangement uses TRBV7-8 and TRBJ2-7, with TRBD2 matching 7 bases. The clonotype was recovered from a boy in the first two years of life who had a stem cell transplant for Wiskott-Aldrich syndrome, so the T cells may come from the graft donor. This material consisted of PBMCs, mostly from graft donor cells, taken 360 days after TCRalphabeta/CD19-depleted stem cell transplant. CDR3 residues: CASSSFFTRTSSYEQYF. The DNA for the CDR3 is TGTGCCAGCAGCTCCTTTTTTACCCGGACTAGCTCCTACGAGCAGTACTTC.